This T cell receptor (beta chain) was found in a study of shared clonotypes between healthy human individuals (dated by TCRdb to about 2020). Broadly, across the study: A couple of women and a few men aged 18 to 49 years were included in the cohort. To increase sequencing depth and limit assay-specific biases, TCR repertoire library preparation and sequencing were carried out by different laboratories using diverse techniques. For each donor, three plates each were used for CD4 naive and CD4 memory, two plates were used for CD8 naive, and one plate was used for CD8 memory. To estimate repertoire size and how much clonotypes are shared between individuals, the study performed deep sequencing of blood TCR repertoires from roughly five healthy adults. Each donor's leukapheresis produced roughly between about 0.9 and 9.5 billion PBMCs.

Donors were healthy HIV-negative adults with no recently reported acute infections or vaccinations. Only Caucasian adults living in Nashville, Tennessee, USA were represented among the donors. CD4+ T cells were enriched by magnetic negative selection; naive cells were then positively selected on CD45RA, and the negative fraction formed the memory subset. Blood was collected by leukapheresis, and PBMCs were isolated by Ficoll-Histopaque density gradient centrifugation and then cryopreserved in liquid nitrogen vapor phase. Purity and quantity of every magnetically sorted T cell population were checked by analytical flow cytometry. Genomic DNA was isolated from every sorted fraction and measured by UV absorbance on a Nanodrop 2000c. Comments on this clone: The antigen this receptor binds is unknown. It has no much larger one-base neighbor in the sample; base qualities were not kept. The same CDR3 can be traced to other DNA sequences in this sample.

The paper as a whole reports these results and caveats: Sharing across a few donors was observed for roughly 5% of naive CD4, 3.5% of naive CD8, over 2% of memory CD4, and roughly 0.4% of memory CD8 clonotypes. Based on pairwise subsampling, the degree of clonotype sharing among donors was expected to be affected by sequencing depth. The small number of donors limited the genetic and exposure-history diversity represented. Even with the large sequencing depth, rarefaction of the sorted-subset datasets indicated that sequencing was incomplete. Compared with non-shared clonotypes, the clonotypes found in all four sorted-subset donors had higher generation probabilities. Larger estimated clonotype richness was generally found for naive subsets than for memory subsets. Sampling was restricted to blood, and TCR repertoires in tissue are likely to differ from TCR repertoires in blood.

The CDR3 runs 14 amino acids, cysteine and phenylalanine included. The retained sequence is limited to the CDR3, 42 bases, with the frame set at the first base. V is pared back by 3 bases and J by 0 bases, with 9 bases lying between the germline termini. For CDR1 and CDR2, the germline V gene lists SGHTA and FQGNSA. TCR CDR3 regions were amplified from genomic DNA by multiplex PCR using the deep immunoSEQ assay. Extracted genomic DNA from each cell subset was distributed evenly across all wells of several immunoSEQ 96-well plates, and each plate was treated as a replicate. For sorted subsets, 200 to 250 ng of genomic DNA, equivalent to some 33,000 T cell genomes, went into each replicate PCR. The purified libraries were quantified using a Qubit 3.0 fluorometer, sized with a Bioanalyzer 2100, and then quantified again using the KAPA Library Quantification kit. Every immunoSEQ 96-well plate was sequenced on a separate single-read 150-cycle Illumina NextSeq 550 flow cell. Per the original workflow: The immunoSEQ output contained only junctional sequences without quality scores, so filtering could not match that applied to full-length reads. Sequences were annotated with PyIR, a Python wrapper for IgBLAST v1.9, using IMGT germline references to assign V/J genes and CDR3. Any read was removed if the V/J assignment was weak (E-value above 1e-6), the CDR3 was missing, or the read contained stop codons, out-of-frame junctions, or ambiguous translated residues. V3J clonotypes were defined by identical inferred V gene, J gene, and CDR3 amino acid sequence. To compute the percentage overlap between repertoires, the number of shared unique clonotypes was divided by the size of the smaller repertoire. Richness of each repertoire was evaluated using RTK rarefaction, the Chao1 estimator, and Recon v2.1 estimates of unobserved clonotypes. OLGA was used to compute generation probabilities for all TCRbeta clonotypes that the gDNA method yielded from a handful of donors. TCRdb took over this immuneACCESS table, retaining in-frame rearrangements with V and J assigned. Such tables are incomplete; in checked studies, under half of the missing clones stem from an unresolved V gene, and the remainder is unexplained. The V and J calls and clone size are taken from that table; D and trimming were inferred from the DNA. Present in this sample are about 960,000 clones, around three quarters of which were seen just once. The ten largest make up around 1.5% of the sample.

Here the chain combines TRBV7-2 and TRBJ2-7; TRBD2 is a possible D gene, resting on 6 matching bases. This TCR came from a man aged 18 to 35 in good health. Input material: memory CD4+ T cells sorted from blood. What the cell subset or site label conveys for this sample: CD45RA-negative fraction. The DNA sequence is given as TGTGCCAGCAGCTTGGGGAGGAGCTCCTACGAGCAGTACTTC. This yields the protein CASSLGRSSYEQYF.